Listed here are 9 T cell receptor beta chains from one sample, sequenced in a study of monozygotic twins with inflammatory bowel disease. Reprocessing the 5' RACE reads, TCRdb reports a single entry for every CDR3 protein and omits DNA. Its listing shows approximately 420,000 distinct CDR3 sequences. Sequenced input: blood. The receptors come from a human donor with ulcerative colitis or Crohn's disease, or a healthy co-twin of an affected twin (not recorded which).

V gene TRBV4-3 combines with J gene TRBJ2-7. This CDR3 is 16 amino acids long. CDR1 is LGHNA and CDR2 is YSLEER in the germline V gene. CDR3 region: CASSQDHGGRLYEQYF.

This rearrangement joins TRBV20-1 to TRBJ2-1; as DNA is missing, the TRBD1 call by TCRdb cannot be tested. This CDR3 has 15 amino acids. Germline V gene lookup returns CDR1 DFQATT and CDR2 SNEGSKA (reference sequence). This CDR3 is CSARMQGFSYNEQFF.

V usage is TRBV6-1 and J usage is TRBJ1-6; TCRdb's assignment of TRBD1 cannot be checked, as there is no DNA. The CDR3 is made up of 16 amino acids. Germline loops: CDR1 MNHNS, CDR2 SASEGT. The CDR3 reads CASSPGTGGNNSPLHF.

The chain combines TRBV5-1 with TRBJ1-6; as DNA is missing, the TRBD1 call by TCRdb cannot be tested. In germline, CDR1 is SGHRS, CDR2 YFSETQ. CDR3 size: 16 residues. The CDR3 spells CASSPRFGQGNSPLHF.

The J gene is TRBJ2-4, the V gene TRBV28; the D gene TCRdb calls, TRBD1, cannot be checked with no DNA. This CDR3 spans 17 amino acids. CDR1 is MDHEN, CDR2 SYDVKM, per germline. CDR3 loop: CASKGPGTVLAKNIQYF.

The chain combines TRBV12-3 or TRBV12-4 with TRBJ2-1. This CDR3 contains 12 residues. CDR3 region: CASSFDYNEQFF.

This sequence joins TRBV5-1 and TRBJ1-1; TCRdb proposes TRBD1, but this gene call is untestable without DNA. Germline CDR1 SGHRS, CDR2 YFSETQ. The CDR3 runs to 16 residues. The CDR3 spells CASSSISGATNTEAFF.

This chain connects TRBV7-3 to TRBJ1-2; the D call from TCRdb, TRBD1, cannot be confirmed without DNA. This CDR3 spans 14 amino acids. The V gene's germline CDR1 is SGHTA and CDR2 FQGTGA. The CDR3 is CASSLNSGNYGYTF.

This sequence joins TRBV6-1 and TRBJ1-5; TCRdb's D call of TRBD1 is untestable without DNA. CDR1 is MNHNS and CDR2 is SASEGT in the germline V gene. The CDR3 length is 14 residues. The CDR3 region is CASRRDRVGQPQHF.